Below, 24 T cell receptor beta chains from the same sample are listed, as sequenced in a study of CD8+ T cells in alopecia areata. Extracted from the samples, RNA was reverse transcribed into cDNA to serve as the sequencing template. This table comes from immunoSEQ multiplex PCR, and its TCRdb copy is limited to in-frame clones, with some not included. Of about 180,000 clones in the sample, approximately 51% were seen once. Treatment: oral pan-JAK inhibitor, 5-10 mg twice daily. Source: CD8+ T cells sorted from blood, taken at approximately week 51, from a patient treated with tofacitinib. The receptor set was obtained from a human donor with alopecia areata.

The chain couples TRBV23-1 to TRBJ2-1; tentative D call: TRBD1 (6 bases). TRBV23-1 is identified as an open reading frame with a role that is uncertain. The length of the CDR3 is 15 residues. The germline V and J ends were trimmed by 7 bases and 3 bases, with 16 bases remaining between them. CDR3: CASIPIGRGYNEQFF. The CDR3 DNA follows: TGCGCCAGCATCCCTATAGGCAGGGGCTACAATGAGCAGTTCTTC.

The rearrangement joins TRBV19 to TRBJ1-1; D may be TRBD1 (5 bases). The CDR3 length is 16 residues. Germline V CDR1 and CDR2: LNHDA, SQIVND (reference sequence). Deletions cut 6 bases from V and 0 bases from J, with 17 bases between. Here the CDR3 reads CASRAGHLGMNTEAFF. CDR3 bases: TGTGCCAGTAGGGCGGGGCACCTCGGGATGAACACTGAAGCTTTCTTT.

This clone was seen more than once but under ten times. This chain uses TRBV7-2 with TRBJ2-1, with no clear D. This CDR3 is 12 amino acids long. From germline, CDR1 is SGHTA and CDR2 FQGNSA. V lost 3 bases, J lost 7 bases, and 7 bases lay in between. The CDR3 bases are TGTGCCAGCAGCTTGTCAAGGAATGAGCAGTTCTTC. It translates to CASSLSRNEQFF.

V usage is TRBV5-6 and J usage is TRBJ1-1; no firm D call. The germline V gene encodes CDR1 SGHDT and CDR2 YYEEEE. CDR3 length: 13 residues. Trimming took 4 bases from V and 6 from J, leaving 13 bases between them. As DNA, the CDR3 is TGTGCCAGCAGCCTCGACTTTCGGCCTGAAGCTTTCTTT. Protein: CASSLDFRPEAFF.

This clone occurred many times. The V gene is TRBV27, the J gene TRBJ2-1, with 11 bases fitting TRBD2. The germline V gene has CDR1 MNHEY and CDR2 SMNVEV (reference sequence). Trimming took 4 bases from V and 12 from J; bases not matched to a gene: 8. The CDR3 extends over 14 amino acids. CDR3: CASSYHSGGAWQFF. The CDR3 DNA reads TGTGCCAGCAGTTATCATAGCGGGGGGGCTTGGCAGTTCTTC.

This clone turned up a few times. This chain connects TRBV19 to TRBJ1-1, with TRBD1 identical over 7 bases. The CDR3 contains 14 residues. V lost 4 bases, J lost 5 bases, and 7 bases stayed unmatched. Germline CDR1 reads LNHDA; CDR2 reads SQIVND (reference sequence). DNA of the CDR3: TGTGCCAGTAGTACTTGGCAGGGGGAAACTGAAGCTTTCTTT. This gives the protein CASSTWQGETEAFF.

About this clone itself: Within the sample, other DNA sequences also encode this same CDR3. The rearrangement joins TRBV5-6 to TRBJ1-1; D is unclear. Germline CDR1 is SGHDT and CDR2 is YYEEEE. The CDR3 sequence is 12 residues long. V dropped 2 bases and J dropped 0 bases, with 2 bases sitting between them. CDR3 residues: CASSFMNTEAFF. CDR3 DNA sequence: TGTGCCAGCAGCTTCATGAACACTGAAGCTTTCTTT.

This clone was counted a single time. The chain recombines TRBV27 with TRBJ2-2; D is possibly TRBD1 (5 bases). Germline V gene lookup returns CDR1 MNHEY and CDR2 SMNVEV (reference sequence). This CDR3 is built from 14 residues. Trimming removed 5 bases at V and 3 bases at J, with 10 bases between. CDR3 loop: CASSNRQHTGELFF. CDR3 DNA: TGTGCCAGCAGTAATCGACAGCACACCGGGGAGCTGTTTTTT.

This chain uses TRBV12-5 with TRBJ2-3; D unresolved. Trimming shortened V by 2 bases and J by 3 bases, and 6 bases separated the two germline ends. The CDR3 has 13 amino acids. From germline, CDR1 is LGHNT and CDR2 FRNRAP. The CDR3 is CASGLMLTDTQYF. The CDR3 nucleotides are TGTGCTAGTGGTTTGATGTTAACAGATACGCAGTATTTT.

This clone was seen more than once but under ten times. This chain joins TRBV10-2 and TRBJ1-2; D remains ambiguous. Per germline, CDR1 WSHSY and CDR2 SAAADI. V was shortened by 2 bases and J by 2 bases, with 9 bases between the two germline ends. This CDR3 comprises 14 residues. The CDR3 protein is CASSEDIRNYGYTF. CDR3 nucleotides: TGCGCCAGCAGTGAGGACATCCGAAACTATGGCTACACCTTC.

By sample share, this clone is medium-sized. The rearrangement links TRBV5-1 to TRBJ2-7, with D maybe TRBD1 (6 bases). Trimming stripped 4 bases from V and 3 bases from J, with 11 bases between. Germline-derived CDR1 and CDR2 are SGHRS and YFSETQ. The CDR3 has 13 amino acids. The CDR3 nucleotides read TGCGCCAGCAGCCCACCGGACAGCTACGAGCAGTACTTC. Translating gives CASSPPDSYEQYF.

The genes are TRBV15 and TRBJ2-7; tentatively, D is TRBD1 (7 bases). V shed 6 bases and J shed 4 bases, with 16 bases lying between them. Per germline, CDR1 LNHNV and CDR2 YYDKDF (reference sequence). The CDR3 runs 14 residues. As DNA, the CDR3 is TGTGCCACCAGAGGAGGCAGGGGGGAATACGAGCAGTACTTC. Encoded protein: CATRGGRGEYEQYF.

This clone was recorded at least ten times. This chain joins TRBV7-2 and TRBJ1-5, with 7 positions matching TRBD1. Looked up from germline, CDR1 is SGHTA and CDR2 is FQGNSA. This CDR3 is 13 amino acids long. V was clipped by 5 bases and J by 4 bases; unmatched bases: 2. The CDR3 DNA reads as TGTGCCAGCAGCGTACAGGGGAATCAGCCCCAGCATTTT. Translating it yields CASSVQGNQPQHF.

CDR3 nucleotides: TGTGCCAGCCACGACAGGACTAACTACGAGCAGTACTTC. As protein: CASHDRTNYEQYF. This sequence joins TRBV2 and TRBJ2-7, with D perhaps given as TRBD1 or TRBD2 (6 bases each). V gave up 8 bases and J gave up 3 bases, with 14 bases separating them. CDR1 and CDR2 (germline): SNHLY, FYNNEI. The CDR3 consists of 13 residues.

This sequence joins TRBV11-2 and TRBJ1-6; D unclear. Per germline, CDR1 SGHAT and CDR2 FQNNGV. This CDR3 has 16 amino acids. Trimming left V 7 bases short and J 0 bases short, with 13 bases between. The CDR3 region is CASTPDLVSYNSPLHF. The CDR3 DNA follows: TGTGCCAGCACCCCGGATCTGGTCTCCTATAATTCACCCCTCCACTTT.

The CDR3 reads CASSIERGRNQPQHF. The CDR3 nucleotides are TGTGCCAGTAGTATTGAAAGGGGTCGGAATCAGCCCCAGCATTTT. J is TRBJ1-5 and V is TRBV19, with a possible D match to TRBD1 (5 bases). CDR1 LNHDA and CDR2 SQIVND come from the germline V gene (reference sequence). CDR3 length: 15 residues. V was shortened by 3 bases and J by 4 bases, with 13 bases between the two germline ends.

The rearrangement links TRBV7-8 to TRBJ2-1; no firm D call. V was shortened by 5 bases and J by 8 bases, with 10 bases between the two germline ends. Germline lookup yields CDR1 SGHVS and CDR2 FQNEAQ. CDR3 length: 12 residues. CDR3 region: CASSPGEDEQFF. In DNA, the CDR3 is TGTGCCAGCAGCCCCGGCGAGGATGAGCAGTTCTTC.

The V call is TRBV27, the J call TRBJ1-5; D unclear. This CDR3 is 16 amino acids long. Germline CDR1 is MNHEY and CDR2 is SMNVEV (reference sequence). V was shortened by 6 bases and J by 5 bases, with 20 bases between the two germline ends. The CDR3, as DNA: TGTGCCAGCAGCCCTGGTCCGAAGGGATCGTATCAGCCCCAGCATTTT. Protein sequence: CASSPGPKGSYQPQHF.

V and J are TRBV4-3 and TRBJ1-2; 8 bases are a match to TRBD1. This CDR3 is built from 13 residues. J lost 6 bases, V lost 3 bases, and 3 bases had no gene match. The germline V gene encodes CDR1 LGHNA and CDR2 YSLEER. In DNA form, the CDR3 reads TGCGCCAGCAGCCAGCAGACAGGGGATGGCTACACCTTC. It translates to CASSQQTGDGYTF.

The chain has TRBV6-5 and TRBJ2-2; 7 nucleotides match TRBD2. V dropped 3 bases and J dropped 1; count of bases not matched to a gene: 5. This CDR3 spans 16 amino acids. Germline loops: CDR1 MNHEY, CDR2 SVGAGI. CDR3 bases: TGTGCCAGCAGTTATTCCCGGGGGGTGAACACCGGGGAGCTGTTTTTT. It specifies CASSYSRGVNTGELFF.

This clone was detected a few times. The gene calls are TRBV29-1 and TRBJ1-2, with D hard to call. Germline assignment: CDR1 SQVTM and CDR2 ANQGSEA. The CDR3 covers 13 residues. With 6 bases removed from V and 0 bases from J, the gap between germline ends came to 11 bases. In DNA form, the CDR3 reads TGCAGCGTGTTGGCACAGACTAACTATGGCTACACCTTC. Its translation is CSVLAQTNYGYTF.

This clone was observed a handful of times. The genes are TRBV2 and TRBJ1-2; D may be TRBD1 (6 bases). The CDR3 has 13 residues. CDR1 is SNHLY and CDR2 is FYNNEI in the germline V gene. Deletions cut 6 bases from V and 6 bases from J, with 14 bases between. Here the CDR3 DNA reads TGTGCCAGCAGACCTCTTAAGGGGGATGGCTACACCTTC. Translating gives CASRPLKGDGYTF. The whole variable domain, filled in from reference TRBV2 and TRBJ1-2, reads EPEVTQTPSHQVTQMGQEVILRCVPISNHLYFYWYRQILGQKVEFLVSFYNNEISEKSEIFDDQFSVERPDGSNFTLKIRSTKLEDSAMYFCASRPLKGDGYTFGSGTRLTVV.

This clone was seen once. The DNA of the CDR3 is TGCGCCAGCATAAAATCGGTGGGACACCACAAATCCTTCGTGGGGGAGCTGTTTTTT. Its translation: CASIKSVGHHKSFVGELFF. J is TRBJ2-2 and V is TRBV23-1, with TRBD1 as a possible D gene (6 bases). TRBV23-1 is filed as an ORF, its function uncertain. The CDR3 contains 19 residues. V was pared by 7 bases and J by 8 bases, with 32 bases between.

The chain couples TRBV4-3 to TRBJ2-3; 14 bases align to TRBD2. The length of the CDR3 is 18 residues. The germline V gene encodes CDR1 LGHNA and CDR2 YSLEER. Trimming cost V 4 bases and J 2 bases; bases outside gene matches: 8. The CDR3 bases are TGCGCCAGCAGCCCTGGGACTAGCGGGGGCTGGAACACAGATACGCAGTATTTT. Protein product: CASSPGTSGGWNTDTQYF.